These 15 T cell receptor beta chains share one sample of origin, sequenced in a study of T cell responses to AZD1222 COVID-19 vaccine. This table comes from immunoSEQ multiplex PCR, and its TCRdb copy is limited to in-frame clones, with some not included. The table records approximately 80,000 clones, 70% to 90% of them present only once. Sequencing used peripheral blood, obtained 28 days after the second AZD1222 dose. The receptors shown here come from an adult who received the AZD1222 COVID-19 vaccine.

CDR3: CASSEITGSEAFF. The CDR3 DNA is TGTGCCAGCAGCGAAATCACAGGGTCTGAAGCTTTCTTT. The chain carries TRBV12-3 or TRBV12-4 and TRBJ1-1, with D maybe TRBD1 (6 bases). This CDR3 is built from 13 residues. V was cut by 6 bases and J by 6 bases, with 14 bases left in between.

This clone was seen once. The CDR3 DNA sequence: TGTGCCAGTAGTGGTGGGGTCAATCAGCCCCAGCATTTT. Its translation is CASSGGVNQPQHF. The chain recombines TRBV19 with TRBJ1-5; D not resolved. The CDR3 extends over 13 amino acids. Trimming pared 5 bases from V and 3 bases from J, leaving 8 bases between. Germline assignment: CDR1 LNHDA and CDR2 SQIVND (reference sequence).

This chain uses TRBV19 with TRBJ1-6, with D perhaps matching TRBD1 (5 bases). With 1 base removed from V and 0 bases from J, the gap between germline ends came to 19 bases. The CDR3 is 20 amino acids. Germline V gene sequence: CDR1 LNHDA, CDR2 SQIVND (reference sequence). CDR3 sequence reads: CASSIGQWFLGSSYNSPLHF. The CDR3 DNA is TGTGCCAGTAGTATAGGACAGTGGTTTTTGGGGAGCTCCTATAATTCACCCCTCCACTTT.

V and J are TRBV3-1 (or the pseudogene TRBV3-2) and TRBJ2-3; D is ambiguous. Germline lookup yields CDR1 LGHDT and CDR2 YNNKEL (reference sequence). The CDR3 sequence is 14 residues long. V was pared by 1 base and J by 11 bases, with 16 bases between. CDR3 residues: CASSQGDIELKQYF. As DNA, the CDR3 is TGTGCCAGCAGCCAAGGGGATATAGAGCTTAAGCAGTATTTT.

CDR3 sequence (DNA): TGTGCCAGCACCCCGGGCGGGAAACTGTTTTTT. Translation: CASTPGGKLFF. This chain joins TRBV12-3 or TRBV12-4 and TRBJ1-4; unclear D gene. Trimming pared 7 bases from V and 11 bases from J, leaving 11 bases between. The CDR3 extends over 11 amino acids.

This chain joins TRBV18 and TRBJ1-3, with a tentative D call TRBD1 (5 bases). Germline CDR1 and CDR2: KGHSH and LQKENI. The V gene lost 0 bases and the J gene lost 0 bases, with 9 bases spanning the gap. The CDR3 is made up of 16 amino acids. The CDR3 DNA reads TGTGCCAGCTCACCACCGGGTGGGGGCTCTGGAAACACCATATATTTT. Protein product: CASSPPGGGSGNTIYF.

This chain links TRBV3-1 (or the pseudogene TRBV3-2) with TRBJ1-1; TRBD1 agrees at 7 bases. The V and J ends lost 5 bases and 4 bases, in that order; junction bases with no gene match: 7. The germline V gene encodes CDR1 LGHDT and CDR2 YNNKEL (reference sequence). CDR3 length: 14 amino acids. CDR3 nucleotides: TGTGCCAGCAGCAACATGACAGGGTTCACTGAAGCTTTCTTT. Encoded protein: CASSNMTGFTEAFF.

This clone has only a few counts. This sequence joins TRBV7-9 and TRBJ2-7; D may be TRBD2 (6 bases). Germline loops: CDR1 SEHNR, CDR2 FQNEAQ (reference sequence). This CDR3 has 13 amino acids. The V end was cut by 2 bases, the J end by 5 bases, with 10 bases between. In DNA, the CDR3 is TGTGCCAGCAGCTTACTGGGGGAGGACGAGCAGTACGTC. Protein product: CASSLLGEDEQYV.

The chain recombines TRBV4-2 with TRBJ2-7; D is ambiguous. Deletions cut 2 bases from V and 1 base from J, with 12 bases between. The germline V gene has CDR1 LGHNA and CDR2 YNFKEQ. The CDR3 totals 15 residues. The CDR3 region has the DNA TGTGCCAGCAGCCAACAGTTATACAGTTCCTACGAGCAGTACTTC. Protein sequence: CASSQQLYSSYEQYF.

CDR3 protein: CSSRNQETGELFF. CDR3 DNA: TGCAGCTCGCGTAATCAAGAAACCGGGGAGCTGTTTTTT. V and J are TRBV29-1 and TRBJ2-2; D remains unclear. The CDR3 sequence is 13 residues long. With 8 bases removed from V and 5 bases from J, the gap between germline ends came to 15 bases. Germline loops: CDR1 SQVTM, CDR2 ANQGSEA.

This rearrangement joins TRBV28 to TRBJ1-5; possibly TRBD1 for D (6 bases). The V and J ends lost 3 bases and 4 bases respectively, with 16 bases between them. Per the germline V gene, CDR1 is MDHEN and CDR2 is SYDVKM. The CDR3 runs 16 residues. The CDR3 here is CASSFHPGARNQPQHF. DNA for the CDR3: TGTGCCAGCAGTTTTCACCCGGGGGCAAGGAATCAGCCCCAGCATTTT.

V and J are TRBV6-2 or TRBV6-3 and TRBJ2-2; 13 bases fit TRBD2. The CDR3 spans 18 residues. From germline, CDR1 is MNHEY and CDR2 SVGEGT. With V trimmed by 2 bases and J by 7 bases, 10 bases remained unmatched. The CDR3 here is CASSYRGLAGPPGGELFF. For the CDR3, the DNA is TGTGCCAGCAGTTACAGGGGACTAGCGGGACCACCAGGCGGGGAGCTGTTTTTT.

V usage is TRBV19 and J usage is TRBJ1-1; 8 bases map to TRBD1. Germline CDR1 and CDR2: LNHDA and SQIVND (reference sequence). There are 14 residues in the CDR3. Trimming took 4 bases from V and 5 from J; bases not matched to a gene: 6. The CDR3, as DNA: TGTGCCAGTAGTACTCAGGGGGCTCGGACTGAAGCTTTCTTT. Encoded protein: CASSTQGARTEAFF.

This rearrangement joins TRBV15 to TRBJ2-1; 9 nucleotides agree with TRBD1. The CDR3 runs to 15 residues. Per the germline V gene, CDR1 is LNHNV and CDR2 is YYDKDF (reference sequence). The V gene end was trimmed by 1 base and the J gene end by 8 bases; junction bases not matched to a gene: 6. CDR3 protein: CATSRGGQGRDEQFF. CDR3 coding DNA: TGTGCCACCAGCAGAGGGGGACAGGGACGCGATGAGCAGTTCTTC.

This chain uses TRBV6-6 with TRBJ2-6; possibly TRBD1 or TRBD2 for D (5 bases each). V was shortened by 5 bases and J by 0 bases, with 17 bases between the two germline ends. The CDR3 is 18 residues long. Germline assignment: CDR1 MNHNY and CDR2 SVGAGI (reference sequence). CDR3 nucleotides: TGTGCCAGCAGTCCCTCCCGTGGGACCATCTCTGGGGCCAACGTCCTGACTTTC. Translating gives CASSPSRGTISGANVLTF.